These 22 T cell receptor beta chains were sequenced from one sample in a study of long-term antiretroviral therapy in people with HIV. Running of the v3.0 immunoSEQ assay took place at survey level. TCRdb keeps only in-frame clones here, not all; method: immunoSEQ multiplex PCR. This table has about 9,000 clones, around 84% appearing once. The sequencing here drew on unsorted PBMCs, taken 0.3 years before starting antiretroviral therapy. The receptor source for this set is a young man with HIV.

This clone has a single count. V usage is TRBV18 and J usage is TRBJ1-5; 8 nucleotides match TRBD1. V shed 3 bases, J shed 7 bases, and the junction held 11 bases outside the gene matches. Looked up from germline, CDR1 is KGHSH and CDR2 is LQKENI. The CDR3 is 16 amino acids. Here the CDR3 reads CASSPGATGVQQPQHF. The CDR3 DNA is TGTGCCAGCTCACCGGGCGCGACAGGGGTACAACAGCCCCAGCATTTT. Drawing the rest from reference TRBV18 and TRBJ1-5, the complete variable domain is NAGVMQNPRHLVRRRGQEARLRCSPMKGHSHVYWYRQLPEEGLKFMVYLQKENIIDESGMPKERFSAEFPKEGPSILRIQQVVRGDSAAYFCASSPGATGVQQPQHFGDGTRLSIL.

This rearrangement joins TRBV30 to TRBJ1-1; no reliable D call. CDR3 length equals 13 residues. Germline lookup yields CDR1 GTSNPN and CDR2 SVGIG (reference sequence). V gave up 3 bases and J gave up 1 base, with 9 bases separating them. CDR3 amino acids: CAWSQDGNTEAFF. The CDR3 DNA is TGTGCCTGGAGCCAGGACGGGAACACTGAAGCTTTCTTT.

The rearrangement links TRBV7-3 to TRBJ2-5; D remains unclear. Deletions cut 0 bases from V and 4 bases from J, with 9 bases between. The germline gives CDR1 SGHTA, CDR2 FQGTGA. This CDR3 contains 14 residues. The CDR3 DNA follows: TGTGCCAGCAGCTTAACAGGGTCCGCAGAGACCCAGTACTTC. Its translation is CASSLTGSAETQYF.

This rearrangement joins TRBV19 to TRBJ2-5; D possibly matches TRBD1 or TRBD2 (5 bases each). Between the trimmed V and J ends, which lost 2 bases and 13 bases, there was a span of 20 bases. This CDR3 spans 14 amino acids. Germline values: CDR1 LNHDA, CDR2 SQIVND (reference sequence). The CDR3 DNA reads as TGTGCCAGTAGTATAACCTACCCCGGGACGGCTCGGTACTTC. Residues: CASSITYPGTARYF.

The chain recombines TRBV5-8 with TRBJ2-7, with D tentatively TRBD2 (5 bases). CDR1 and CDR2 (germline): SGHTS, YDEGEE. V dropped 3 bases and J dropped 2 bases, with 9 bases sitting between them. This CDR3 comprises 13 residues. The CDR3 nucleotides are TGTGCCAGCAGCTCTGGACTGCCCTACGAGCAGTACTTC. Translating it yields CASSSGLPYEQYF.

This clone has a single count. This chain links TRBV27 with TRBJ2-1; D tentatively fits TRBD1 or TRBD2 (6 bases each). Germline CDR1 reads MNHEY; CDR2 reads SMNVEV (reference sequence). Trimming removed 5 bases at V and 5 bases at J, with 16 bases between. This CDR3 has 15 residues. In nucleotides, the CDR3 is TGTGCCAGCAGTGGGAGGAGCAGGGGCCACAATGAGCAGTTCTTC. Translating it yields CASSGRSRGHNEQFF.

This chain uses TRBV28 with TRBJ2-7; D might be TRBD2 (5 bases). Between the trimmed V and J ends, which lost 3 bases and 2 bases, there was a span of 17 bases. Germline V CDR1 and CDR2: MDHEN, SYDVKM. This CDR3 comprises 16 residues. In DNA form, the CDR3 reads TGTGCCAGCAGTTTTACTAGGGTTTCCCAACCCTACGAGCAGTACTTC. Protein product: CASSFTRVSQPYEQYF. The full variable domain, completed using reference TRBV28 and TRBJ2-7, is DVKVTQSSRYLVKRTGEKVFLECVQDMDHENMFWYRQDPGLGLRLIYFSYDVKMKEKGDIPEGYSVSREKKERFSLILESASTNQTSMYLCASSFTRVSQPYEQYFGPGTRLTVT.

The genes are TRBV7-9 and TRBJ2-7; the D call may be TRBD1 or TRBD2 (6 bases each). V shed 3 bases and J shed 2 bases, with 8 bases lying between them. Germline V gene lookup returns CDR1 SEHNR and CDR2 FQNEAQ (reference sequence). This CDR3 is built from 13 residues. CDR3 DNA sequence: TGTGCCAGCAGCTTCGGGGGCCCCTACGAGCAGTACTTC. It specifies CASSFGGPYEQYF.

CDR3 sequence (DNA): TGCGCCAGCAGCCAAGATAGACGGGGCGCCTCTGGGGCCAACGTCCTGACTTTC. Its translation is CASSQDRRGASGANVLTF. The rearrangement uses TRBV4-3 and TRBJ2-6, with D perhaps TRBD1 or TRBD2 (5 bases each). The CDR3 spans 18 residues. V was pared by 0 bases and J by 0 bases, with 12 bases between. The germline V gene has CDR1 LGHNA and CDR2 YSLEER.

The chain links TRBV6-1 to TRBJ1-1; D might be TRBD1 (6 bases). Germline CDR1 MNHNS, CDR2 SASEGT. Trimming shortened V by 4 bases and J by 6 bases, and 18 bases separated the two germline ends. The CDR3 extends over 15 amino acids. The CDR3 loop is CASSATASGAAEAFF. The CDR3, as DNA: TGTGCCAGCAGTGCCACCGCGTCGGGGGCTGCTGAAGCTTTCTTT.

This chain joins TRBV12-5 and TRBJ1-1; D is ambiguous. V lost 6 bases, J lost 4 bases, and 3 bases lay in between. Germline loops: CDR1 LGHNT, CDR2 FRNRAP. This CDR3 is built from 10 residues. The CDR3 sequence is CASGGTEAFF. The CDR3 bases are TGTGCTAGTGGGGGCACTGAAGCTTTCTTT.

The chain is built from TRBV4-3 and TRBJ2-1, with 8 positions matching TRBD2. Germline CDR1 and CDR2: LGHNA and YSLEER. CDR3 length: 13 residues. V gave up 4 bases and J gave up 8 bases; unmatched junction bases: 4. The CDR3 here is CASSPPGGDEQFF. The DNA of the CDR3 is TGCGCCAGCAGCCCCCCGGGGGGGGATGAGCAGTTCTTC.

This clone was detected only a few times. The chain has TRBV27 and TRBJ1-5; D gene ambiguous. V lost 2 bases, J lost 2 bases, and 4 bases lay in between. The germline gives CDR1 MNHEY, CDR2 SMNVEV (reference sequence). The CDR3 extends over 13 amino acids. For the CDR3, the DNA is TGTGCCAGCAGTTTACAGGGCAATCAGCCCCAGCATTTT. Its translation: CASSLQGNQPQHF.

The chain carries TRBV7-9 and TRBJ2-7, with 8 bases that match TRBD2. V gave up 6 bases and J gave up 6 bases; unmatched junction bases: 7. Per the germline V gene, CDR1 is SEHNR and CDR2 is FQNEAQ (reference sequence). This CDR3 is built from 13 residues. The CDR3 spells CASSRGGVLEQYF. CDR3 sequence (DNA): TGTGCCAGCAGTCGGGGGGGGGTCCTCGAGCAGTACTTC.

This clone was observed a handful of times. The CDR3 region is CASSHQGGHEQYF. For the CDR3, the DNA is TGCGCCAGCAGCCATCAAGGGGGCCACGAGCAGTACTTC. This chain links TRBV5-1 with TRBJ2-7; 7 bases are a match to TRBD1. Germline V gene sequence: CDR1 SGHRS, CDR2 YFSETQ. The CDR3 has 13 residues. V was clipped by 4 bases and J by 5 bases; unmatched bases: 6.

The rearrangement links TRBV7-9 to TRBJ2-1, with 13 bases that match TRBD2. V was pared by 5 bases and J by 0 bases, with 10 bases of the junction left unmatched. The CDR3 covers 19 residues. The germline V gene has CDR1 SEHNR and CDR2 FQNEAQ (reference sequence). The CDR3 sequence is CASSPLAGGRTSSYNEQFF. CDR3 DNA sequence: TGTGCCAGCAGCCCACTAGCGGGGGGGCGAACGAGCTCCTACAATGAGCAGTTCTTC.

The DNA of the CDR3 is TGTGCCAGCAGCTTAGAATCTGGGGTTAACGAGGGGCGCACAGATACGCAGTATTTT. Translating gives CASSLESGVNEGRTDTQYF. J is TRBJ2-3 and V is TRBV7-9; D possibly uses TRBD1 or TRBD2 (5 bases each). Deletions cut 1 base from V and 1 base from J, with 21 bases between. Germline V gives CDR1 SEHNR, CDR2 FQNEAQ (reference sequence). The CDR3 covers 19 residues.

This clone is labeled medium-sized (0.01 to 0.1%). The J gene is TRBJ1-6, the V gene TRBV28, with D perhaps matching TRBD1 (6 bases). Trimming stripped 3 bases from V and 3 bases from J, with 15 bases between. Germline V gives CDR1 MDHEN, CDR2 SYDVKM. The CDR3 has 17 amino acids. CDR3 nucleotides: TGTGCCAGCAGTTTCCGGACAGACCTCTACTATAATTCACCCCTCCACTTT. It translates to CASSFRTDLYYNSPLHF.

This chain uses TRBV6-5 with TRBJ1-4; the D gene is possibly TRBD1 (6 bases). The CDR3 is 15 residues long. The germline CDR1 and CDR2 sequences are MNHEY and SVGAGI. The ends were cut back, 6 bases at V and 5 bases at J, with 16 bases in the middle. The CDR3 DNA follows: TGTGCCAGCAGGGACAGTGGAGATACAAATGAAAAACTGTTTTTT. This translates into CASRDSGDTNEKLFF.

The CDR3 DNA is TGTGCCAGCAGCCCAGACGGGGGAGATACGCAGTATTTT. Protein product: CASSPDGGDTQYF. The chain recombines TRBV28 with TRBJ2-3; D is perhaps TRBD2 (6 bases). With 6 bases removed from V and 5 bases from J, the gap between germline ends came to 12 bases. The CDR3 sequence is 13 residues long. Germline values: CDR1 MDHEN, CDR2 SYDVKM.

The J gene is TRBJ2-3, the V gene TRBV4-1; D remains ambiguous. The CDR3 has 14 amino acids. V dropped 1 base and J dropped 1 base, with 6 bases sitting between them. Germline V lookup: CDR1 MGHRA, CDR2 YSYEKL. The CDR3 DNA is TGCGCCAGCAGCCAAGCATCAGGCACAGATACGCAGTATTTT. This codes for CASSQASGTDTQYF.

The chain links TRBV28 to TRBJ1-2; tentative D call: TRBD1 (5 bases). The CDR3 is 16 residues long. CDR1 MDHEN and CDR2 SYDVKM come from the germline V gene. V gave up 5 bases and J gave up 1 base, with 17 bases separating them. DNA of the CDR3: TGTGCCAGCAGTATCCCGGACAAAAGTAGTAACTATGGCTACACCTTC. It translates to CASSIPDKSSNYGYTF.